These 25 T cell receptor beta chains were all obtained from the same sample, sequenced in a study of a mutant IDH1 vaccine in newly diagnosed glioma. Their antigens are not known. Time point given: week 23, last vaccination. Every vaccination contained 300 ug of the mutant IDH1 20-mer peptide and was paired with topical imiquimod. Data came from immunoSEQ multiplex PCR; TCRdb stores just in-frame clones and leaves some out. The sample includes tens of thousands of clones, around 76% seen only once; the top ten take about 5%. The specimen was PBMCs, collected from a glioma patient whose treatment included an IDH1 peptide vaccine. All receptors derive from a man aged 50 or older with glioma.

The chain has TRBV4-1 and TRBJ1-5; 8 bases are a match to TRBD1. The trim removed 0 bases at V and 3 bases at J, leaving 13 bases unmatched. CDR3 length equals 19 residues. CDR1 is MGHRA and CDR2 is YSYEKL in the germline V gene. The CDR3 bases are TGCGCCAGCAGCCAAGATCTACGCATGACAGGGGTAAACAATCAGCCCCAGCATTTT. Residues: CASSQDLRMTGVNNQPQHF.

This clone was observed a single time. The chain links TRBV7-2 to TRBJ1-2; D call uncertain. Germline CDR1 is SGHTA and CDR2 is FQGNSA. The CDR3 runs to 13 residues. Trimming took 5 bases from V and 5 from J, leaving 12 bases between them. CDR3 loop: CASSPGRMYGYTF. In nucleotides, the CDR3 is TGTGCCAGCAGCCCCGGGAGGATGTATGGCTACACCTTC.

The chain uses TRBV5-1 and TRBJ2-1; 10 bases agree with TRBD2. CDR1 and CDR2 (germline): SGHRS, YFSETQ. The CDR3 spans 15 residues. Germline trimming cut 6 bases from V and 8 bases from J; bases unmatched to any gene: 11. The DNA of the CDR3 is TGCGCCAGCACGACGGTAGCGGGGGGTGAGGATGAGCAGTTCTTC. Amino acid sequence: CASTTVAGGEDEQFF.

This sequence joins TRBV2 and TRBJ2-2; 7 bases are shared with TRBD1. Germline V CDR1 and CDR2: SNHLY, FYNNEI. This CDR3 comprises 18 residues. J was trimmed by 5 bases and V by 2 bases; bases with no gene match: 14. The chain's CDR3 is CASSETIGGRGKTGELFF. CDR3 DNA: TGTGCCAGCAGTGAAACGATTGGGGGCAGGGGGAAGACCGGGGAGCTGTTTTTT.

This CDR3 is CASSEWADRGYTF. The CDR3 DNA follows: TGTGCCAGCAGTGAATGGGCAGACAGGGGCTACACCTTC. This chain connects TRBV6-1 to TRBJ1-2, with a tentative D call TRBD1 (6 bases). This CDR3 has 13 amino acids. The V gene's germline CDR1 is MNHNS and CDR2 SASEGT. With 2 bases removed from V and 8 bases from J, the gap between germline ends came to 12 bases.

V is TRBV19 and J is TRBJ1-1; 8 bases are shared with TRBD1. The CDR3 consists of 13 residues. Germline CDR1 and CDR2: LNHDA and SQIVND (reference sequence). J was trimmed by 6 bases and V by 5 bases; bases with no gene match: 5. This CDR3 is CASSGQGYPEAFF. The CDR3 nucleotides are TGTGCCAGTAGTGGACAGGGATACCCTGAAGCTTTCTTT.

The J gene is TRBJ1-2, the V gene TRBV4-2, with D possibly being TRBD1 (6 bases). Germline assignment: CDR1 LGHNA and CDR2 YNFKEQ. The CDR3 sequence is 16 residues long. V was clipped by 0 bases and J by 3 bases, with 14 bases between them. The CDR3 bases are TGTGCCAGCAGCCAAGAGGGAGGGAAGGGGGACTATGGCTACACCTTC. The encoded protein is CASSQEGGKGDYGYTF.

The CDR3 region has the DNA TGTGCCAGCACTCAAGGGGGCAGGGGTTATGGCTACACCTTC. This gives the protein CASTQGGRGYGYTF. V usage is TRBV6-1 and J usage is TRBJ1-2, with 7 positions matching TRBD1. Germline V lookup: CDR1 MNHNS, CDR2 SASEGT. Trimming removed 7 bases from V and 5 bases from J; junction bases left unmatched: 10. The CDR3 is made up of 14 amino acids.

The genes are TRBV5-1 and TRBJ2-4, with 8 bases identical to TRBD1. V lost 2 bases to trimming and J lost 3 bases; unmatched junction nucleotides: 7. The CDR3 totals 16 residues. The germline gives CDR1 SGHRS, CDR2 YFSETQ. The CDR3 spells CASSFSSQGGKNIQYF. CDR3 coding DNA: TGCGCCAGCAGCTTTTCCTCACAGGGGGGCAAAAACATTCAGTACTTC.

J is TRBJ2-3 and V is TRBV7-9; 12 bases match TRBD2. CDR3 length: 16 amino acids. With V trimmed by 5 bases and J by 2 bases, 5 bases remained unmatched. CDR1 and CDR2 from the germline V gene are SEHNR and FQNEAQ (reference sequence). The CDR3 sequence: CASSRTSGRLTDTQYF. Written as DNA, the CDR3 is TGTGCCAGCAGCCGTACTAGCGGGAGGCTCACAGATACGCAGTATTTT.

V usage is TRBV9 and J usage is TRBJ2-3; 14 bases match TRBD2. The junction had 5 bases not matched to a gene; V was cut back by 0 bases and J by 11 bases. Germline values: CDR1 SGDLS, CDR2 YYNGEE. The CDR3 extends over 15 amino acids. DNA for the CDR3: TGTGCCAGCAGCGTAGGGGGACTAGCGGGGGAAGTGCAGTATTTT. Translation: CASSVGGLAGEVQYF.

This clone was found once. The rearrangement links TRBV18 to TRBJ2-5; D remains unclear. CDR1 and CDR2 from the germline V gene are KGHSH and LQKENI. The CDR3 is 12 residues long. V shed 3 bases and J shed 5 bases, with 7 bases lying between them. The CDR3, as DNA: TGTGCCAGCTCACCTGTTCTTGAGACCCAGTACTTC. This translates into CASSPVLETQYF.

In DNA form, the CDR3 reads TGCGCCAGCAGCCAAGAGATACAGGGTTATAATTCACCCCTCCACTTT. Protein: CASSQEIQGYNSPLHF. The chain carries TRBV4-1 and TRBJ1-6; TRBD1 might be the D (6 bases). Germline lookup yields CDR1 MGHRA and CDR2 YSYEKL. The length of the CDR3 is 16 residues. V lost 0 bases to trimming and J lost 4 bases, with 10 bases between them.

The gene calls are TRBV7-6 and TRBJ1-6; D ambiguous. V was pared by 2 bases and J by 0 bases, with 11 bases between. The CDR3 runs 17 residues. CDR1 and CDR2 (germline): SGHVS, FNYEAQ. The chain's CDR3 is CASSLYPSSSYNSPLHF. CDR3 bases: TGTGCCAGCAGCTTATATCCTTCGAGCTCCTATAATTCACCCCTCCACTTT.

This sequence joins TRBV5-1 and TRBJ1-2, with D unclear. The CDR3 totals 13 residues. Germline-derived CDR1 and CDR2 are SGHRS and YFSETQ. The V end was cut by 4 bases, the J end by 8 bases, with 15 bases between. CDR3 residues: CASSAGLVDGYTF. The CDR3 nucleotides read TGCGCCAGCAGCGCGGGGTTGGTGGACGGCTACACCTTC. Combining the CDR3 with reference TRBV5-1 and TRBJ1-2 gives the whole variable domain KAGVTQTPRYLIKTRGQQVTLSCSPISGHRSVSWYQQTPGQGLQFLFEYFSETQRNKGNFPGRFSGRQFSNSRSEMNVSTLELGDSALYLCASSAGLVDGYTFGSGTRLTVV.

This rearrangement joins TRBV4-2 to TRBJ1-3, with D unresolved. Germline-derived CDR1 and CDR2 are LGHNA and YNFKEQ. CDR3 length: 16 residues. V lost 0 bases and J 0 bases, leaving 9 bases between the germline ends. The CDR3 sequence is CASSQDAGSSGNTIYF. CDR3 nucleotide sequence: TGTGCCAGCAGCCAAGATGCCGGATCCTCTGGAAACACCATATATTTT.

The rearrangement uses TRBV15 and TRBJ2-7; the D call may be TRBD1 or TRBD2 (5 bases each). Germline values: CDR1 LNHNV, CDR2 YYDKDF (reference sequence). This CDR3 is built from 13 residues. V was shortened by 5 bases and J by 0 bases, with 8 bases between the two germline ends. DNA for the CDR3: TGTGCCACCAGCCGGGACCCCTCCTACGAGCAGTACTTC. As protein: CATSRDPSYEQYF.

The CDR3 region is CASKGGTGPHEQYF. In nucleotides, the CDR3 is TGTGCCAGCAAAGGCGGGACAGGGCCTCACGAGCAGTACTTC. The V gene is TRBV6-1, the J gene TRBJ2-7, with 9 positions matching TRBD1. Germline V gives CDR1 MNHNS, CDR2 SASEGT. V lost 7 bases, J lost 5 bases, and 9 bases stayed unmatched. The CDR3 is 14 residues long.

J is TRBJ2-5 and V is TRBV7-2; TRBD1 or TRBD2 may be the D gene (7 bases each). This CDR3 comprises 15 residues. The germline CDR1 and CDR2 sequences are SGHTA and FQGNSA. V lost 5 bases and J lost 5, with 18 bases in between. This CDR3 is CASSRRQGAGETQYF. The CDR3 coding sequence is TGTGCCAGCAGCCGTCGACAGGGAGCGGGGGAGACCCAGTACTTC.

This clone was found a few times. The rearrangement links TRBV27 to TRBJ2-1, with D perhaps matching TRBD1 (6 bases). V lost 2 bases and J lost 5, with 10 bases in between. The CDR3 runs 14 residues. Per the germline V gene, CDR1 is MNHEY and CDR2 is SMNVEV (reference sequence). CDR3 residues: CASSLLDRNNEQFF. In nucleotides, the CDR3 is TGTGCCAGCAGTTTACTGGACAGAAACAATGAGCAGTTCTTC.

The chain couples TRBV30 to TRBJ2-5; D gene ambiguous. V dropped 0 bases and J dropped 3 bases, with 17 bases sitting between them. This CDR3 has 16 amino acids. In germline, CDR1 is GTSNPN, CDR2 SVGIG (reference sequence). The CDR3 DNA reads TGTGCCTGGAGTGTCAGTGGGCAGCTAACCGAAGAGACCCAGTACTTC. This encodes CAWSVSGQLTEETQYF. Variable domain in full (rest from reference TRBV30 and TRBJ2-5): SQTIHQWPATLVQPVGSPLSLECTVEGTSNPNLYWYRQAAGRGLQLLFYSVGIGQISSEVPQNLSASRPQDRQFILSSKKLLLSDSGFYLCAWSVSGQLTEETQYFGPGTRLLVL.

This chain links TRBV5-1 with TRBJ1-6; D unclear. Per the germline V gene, CDR1 is SGHRS and CDR2 is YFSETQ. The CDR3 has 16 amino acids. Between the trimmed V and J ends, which lost 0 bases and 5 bases, there was a span of 12 bases. Here the CDR3 reads CASSLVGTANNSPLHF. The CDR3 DNA reads TGCGCCAGCAGCTTGGTGGGCACAGCTAATAATTCACCCCTCCACTTT.

The rearrangement links TRBV4-3 to TRBJ2-3, with 10 nucleotides matching TRBD2. J gave up 4 bases and V 1 base, and 11 bases lay outside the gene matches. Looked up from germline, CDR1 is LGHNA and CDR2 is YSLEER. This CDR3 comprises 18 residues. CDR3: CASSQGPPSGGRADTQYF. The CDR3 nucleotides are TGCGCCAGCAGCCAAGGCCCGCCTAGCGGGGGTAGGGCAGATACGCAGTATTTT.

The V and J genes are TRBV7-6 and TRBJ2-2; D perhaps matches TRBD1 (6 bases). Germline lookup yields CDR1 SGHVS and CDR2 FNYEAQ. V was pared by 0 bases and J by 1 base, with 9 bases between. The CDR3 spans 16 residues. The CDR3 loop reads CASSLAQGQNTGELFF. DNA for the CDR3: TGTGCCAGCAGCTTAGCCCAGGGACAGAACACCGGGGAGCTGTTTTTT.

The CDR3 spells CASSGETTEAFF. The CDR3 DNA reads TGCGCCAGCAGCGGGGAGACAACCGAAGCTTTCTTT. V and J are TRBV5-1 and TRBJ1-1, with unresolved D. Germline V lookup: CDR1 SGHRS, CDR2 YFSETQ. V lost 4 bases and J lost 8, with 12 bases in between. The CDR3 length is 12 residues. Full variable domain (outside the CDR3, taken from reference TRBV5-1 and TRBJ1-1): KAGVTQTPRYLIKTRGQQVTLSCSPISGHRSVSWYQQTPGQGLQFLFEYFSETQRNKGNFPGRFSGRQFSNSRSEMNVSTLELGDSALYLCASSGETTEAFFGQGTRLTVV.